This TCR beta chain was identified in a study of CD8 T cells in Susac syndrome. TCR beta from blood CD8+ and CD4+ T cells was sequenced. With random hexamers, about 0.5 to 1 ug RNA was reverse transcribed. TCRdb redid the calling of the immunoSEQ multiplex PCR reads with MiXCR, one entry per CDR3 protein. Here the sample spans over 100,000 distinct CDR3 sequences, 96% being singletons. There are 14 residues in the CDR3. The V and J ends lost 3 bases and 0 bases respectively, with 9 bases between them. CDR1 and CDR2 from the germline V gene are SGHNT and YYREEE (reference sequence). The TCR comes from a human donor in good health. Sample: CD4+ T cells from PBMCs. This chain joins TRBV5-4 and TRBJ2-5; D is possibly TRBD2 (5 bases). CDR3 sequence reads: CASSSGGHQETQYF. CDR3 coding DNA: TGTGCCAGCAGCTCGGGCGGGCACCAAGAGACCCAGTACTTC. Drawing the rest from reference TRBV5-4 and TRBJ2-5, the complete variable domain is ETGVTQSPTHLIKTRGQQVTLRCSSQSGHNTVSWYQQALGQGPQFIFQYYREEENGRGNFPPRFSGLQFPNYSSELNVNALELDDSALYLCASSSGGHQETQYFGPGTRLLVL.